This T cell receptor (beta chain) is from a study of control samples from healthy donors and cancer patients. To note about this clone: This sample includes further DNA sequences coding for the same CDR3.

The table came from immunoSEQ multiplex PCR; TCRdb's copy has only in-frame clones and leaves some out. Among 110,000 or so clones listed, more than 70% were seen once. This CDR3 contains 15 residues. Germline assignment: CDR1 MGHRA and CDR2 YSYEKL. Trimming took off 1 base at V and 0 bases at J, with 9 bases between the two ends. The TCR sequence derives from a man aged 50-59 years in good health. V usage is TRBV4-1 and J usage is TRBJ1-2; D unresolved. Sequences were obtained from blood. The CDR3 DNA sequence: TGCGCCAGCAGCCAAGGGCCCACCGCTAACTATGGCTACACCTTC. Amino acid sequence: CASSQGPTANYGYTF.